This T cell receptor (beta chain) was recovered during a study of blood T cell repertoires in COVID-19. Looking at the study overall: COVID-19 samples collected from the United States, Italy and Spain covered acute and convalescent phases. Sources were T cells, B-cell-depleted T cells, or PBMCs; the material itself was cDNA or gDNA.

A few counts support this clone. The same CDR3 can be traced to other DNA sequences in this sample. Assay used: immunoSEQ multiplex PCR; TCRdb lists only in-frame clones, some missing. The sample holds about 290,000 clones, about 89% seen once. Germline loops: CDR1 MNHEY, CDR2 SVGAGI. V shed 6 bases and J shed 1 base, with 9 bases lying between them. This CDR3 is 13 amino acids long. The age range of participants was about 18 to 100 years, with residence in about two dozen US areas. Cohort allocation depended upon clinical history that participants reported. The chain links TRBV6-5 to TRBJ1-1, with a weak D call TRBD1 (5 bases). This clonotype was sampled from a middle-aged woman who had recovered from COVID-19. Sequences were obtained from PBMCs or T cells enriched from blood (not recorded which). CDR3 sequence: CASRKDRNTEAFF. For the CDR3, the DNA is TGTGCCAGCAGAAAAGACAGGAACACTGAAGCTTTCTTT.